This TCR beta chain was obtained from a study of cytomegalovirus exposure and HLA in healthy donors. Regarding this clone: Its specificity is not known.

Donors showed nominal health when sampled, although they likely had unrecorded immune exposures. Findings of the study overall: Rarity held for most TCR sequences, but there were some public TCRs that occurred in many donors. Another analysis was done later, and it associated around 17,000 TCR beta sequences with HLA alleles at 0.05 false discovery rate. V segments that were indistinguishable, TRBV6-2 and TRBV6-3 among them, were omitted from analysis.

Between the trimmed V and J ends, which lost 4 bases and 9 bases, there was a span of 19 bases. Germline-derived CDR1 and CDR2 are SQVTM and ANQGSEA. The CDR3 totals 14 residues. 13 Jbeta primers and 60 Vbeta primers were used for the PCR. TCRdb's table, derived via immunoSEQ multiplex PCR, lists solely in-frame clones and lacks some. The profile shows roughly 150,000 clones, more than 75% of them singletons. This rearrangement joins TRBV29-1 to TRBJ2-1, with D perhaps matching TRBD1 (6 bases). Sample: PBMCs. This sequence originates from a girl aged 2 to 9 in good health and CMV-seropositive. As DNA, the CDR3 is TGCAGCGTTGTGTTTGGGGGCGTCGGCGGTGAGCAGTTCTTC. The encoded protein is CSVVFGGVGGEQFF.